The 13 T cell receptor beta chains below come from one sample, sequenced in a study of T cell responses to AZD1222 COVID-19 vaccine. Generated by immunoSEQ multiplex PCR, the TCRdb table keeps only in-frame clones and is missing some. The repertoire holds about 140,000 clones, with more than 70% as singletons. The sample here was peripheral blood, taken 28 days after the second AZD1222 dose. These receptors were taken from an adult who received the AZD1222 COVID-19 vaccine.

J is TRBJ2-5 and V is TRBV12-3 or TRBV12-4; D gene ambiguous. V lost 3 bases, J lost 5 bases, and 10 bases lay in between. The CDR3 runs to 13 residues. The CDR3 DNA reads as TGTGCCAGCAGTTTGGGCGTTGGGGAGACCCAGTACTTC. Protein product: CASSLGVGETQYF.

The J gene is TRBJ1-6, the V gene TRBV30; 8 bases agree with TRBD1. V trimming: 1 base; J trimming: 10 bases; junction bases outside the gene matches: 9. The CDR3 consists of 15 residues. From germline, CDR1 is GTSNPN and CDR2 SVGIG (reference sequence). CDR3 sequence (DNA): TGTGCCTGGAGTGGGTCCAGGACAGGGCGGTCACCCCTCCACTTT. Its protein is CAWSGSRTGRSPLHF. The full variable domain, rest sourced from reference TRBV30 and TRBJ1-6, is SQTIHQWPATLVQPVGSPLSLECTVEGTSNPNLYWYRQAAGRGLQLLFYSVGIGQISSEVPQNLSASRPQDRQFILSSKKLLLSDSGFYLCAWSGSRTGRSPLHFGNGTRLTVT.

The chain employs TRBV18 and TRBJ1-4, with D possibly TRBD1 on 5 matching bases. The CDR3 extends over 18 amino acids. Trimming shortened V by 2 bases and J by 0 bases, and 16 bases separated the two germline ends. Germline CDR1 is KGHSH and CDR2 is LQKENI. CDR3 nucleotide sequence: TGTGCCAGCTCACCATTCGTCAGGGAGAGGGCAACTAATGAAAAACTGTTTTTT. Its translation: CASSPFVRERATNEKLFF.

This clone was detected only once. The rearrangement uses TRBV19 and TRBJ1-1, with 10 bases aligning to TRBD1. The CDR3 sequence is 16 residues long. Germline loops: CDR1 LNHDA, CDR2 SQIVND (reference sequence). Trimming cost V 3 bases and J 8 bases; bases outside gene matches: 12. The CDR3 loop is CASSIRMWDRGPEAFF. As DNA, the CDR3 is TGTGCCAGTAGTATCCGTATGTGGGACAGGGGTCCCGAAGCTTTCTTT. Filled out from reference TRBV19 and TRBJ1-1, the complete variable domain reads DGGITQSPKYLFRKEGQNVTLSCEQNLNHDAMYWYRQDPGQGLRLIYYSQIVNDFQKGDIAEGYSVSREKKESFPLTVTSAQKNPTAFYLCASSIRMWDRGPEAFFGQGTRLTVV.

The chain employs TRBV7-2 and TRBJ2-6; D may be TRBD1 or TRBD2 (6 bases each). This CDR3 comprises 19 residues. Germline lookup yields CDR1 SGHTA and CDR2 FQGNSA. Trimming cost V 2 bases and J 0 bases, with 17 bases left between them. The CDR3 sequence is CASSLMSGGLSSGANVLTF. CDR3 bases: TGTGCCAGCAGCTTAATGTCCGGGGGCCTAAGCTCTGGGGCCAACGTCCTGACTTTC.

V gene TRBV12-3 or TRBV12-4 combines with J gene TRBJ1-5, with a weak D call TRBD1 (5 bases). The V and J ends lost 5 bases and 4 bases respectively, with 9 bases between them. This CDR3 comprises 13 residues. As DNA, the CDR3 is TGTGCCAGCAGTAGGGACCTAAATCAGCCCCAGCATTTT. The encoded protein is CASSRDLNQPQHF.

The V and J genes are TRBV6-5 and TRBJ1-1, with a weak D call TRBD1 (6 bases). CDR3 length: 13 residues. Germline-derived CDR1 and CDR2 are MNHEY and SVGAGI. Trimming cost V 7 bases and J 4 bases, with 13 bases left between them. CDR3 DNA sequence: TGTGCCAGCATGGAGGGGGTACTCACTGAAGCTTTCTTT. It specifies CASMEGVLTEAFF.

The J gene is TRBJ2-7, the V gene TRBV19; 10 nucleotides agree with TRBD1. CDR3 length: 15 residues. J lost 2 bases, V lost 2 bases, and 3 bases had no gene match. CDR1 and CDR2 from the germline V gene are LNHDA and SQIVND (reference sequence). CDR3 sequence reads: CASSIPGQGTYEQYF. The CDR3 bases are TGTGCCAGTAGTATACCGGGACAGGGGACCTACGAGCAGTACTTC.

J is TRBJ2-1 and V is TRBV7-3, with D unclear. Germline assignment: CDR1 SGHTA and CDR2 FQGTGA. CDR3 length: 11 residues. V lost 0 bases to trimming and J lost 6 bases, with 0 bases between them. The CDR3 loop reads CASSLTNEQFF. In nucleotides, the CDR3 is TGTGCCAGCAGCTTAACCAATGAGCAGTTCTTC.

CDR3 sequence reads: CASRDYDYGYTF. CDR3 bases: TGTGCCAGCAGGGACTATGACTATGGCTACACCTTC. The chain employs TRBV28 and TRBJ1-2; D unresolved. The length of the CDR3 is 12 residues. Looked up from germline, CDR1 is MDHEN and CDR2 is SYDVKM. The V and J ends lost 6 bases and 3 bases respectively, with 8 bases between them.

The rearrangement uses TRBV5-1 and TRBJ1-4; D might be TRBD1 (6 bases). The CDR3 runs to 15 residues. The germline CDR1 and CDR2 sequences are SGHRS and YFSETQ. Trimming removed 9 bases from V and 7 bases from J, with 22 bases in between. CDR3 bases: TGCGCCACTACCGAGTCAGGGGCGAAAGGTGAAAAACTGTTTTTT. Residues: CATTESGAKGEKLFF.

This clone appeared once. This chain joins TRBV28 and TRBJ1-1; D is possibly TRBD1 (6 bases). This CDR3 is 15 amino acids long. Trimming took 7 bases from V and 11 from J, leaving 26 bases between them. Germline V gives CDR1 MDHEN, CDR2 SYDVKM. CDR3 region: CASTLAGGGQFVAFF. For the CDR3, the DNA is TGTGCCAGCACCCTCGCCGGGGGGGGCCAGTTCGTGGCTTTCTTT.

The CDR3 loop reads CASSLEGGRISEQYF. The CDR3 nucleotides read TGCGCCAGCAGCTTGGAAGGGGGACGTATCTCCGAGCAGTACTTC. The V and J genes are TRBV5-1 and TRBJ2-7; maybe TRBD1 (6 bases). Trimming cost V 0 bases and J 6 bases, with 16 bases left between them. The CDR3 length is 15 residues. Germline CDR1 and CDR2: SGHRS and YFSETQ.